Below, 24 T cell receptor beta chains from the same sample are listed, as sequenced in a study of graft-versus-host responses after intestinal transplantation. TCRdb's table, derived via immunoSEQ multiplex PCR, lists solely in-frame clones and lacks some. The sample holds over 80,000 clones, 86% seen once. Here the sequenced sample was PBMCs, taken 255 days after intestinal transplant. Source of these receptors: a human patient who received an intestinal transplant, so some T cells may come from the graft donor.

The genes are TRBV5-1 and TRBJ1-1; D uncertain. Germline V gives CDR1 SGHRS, CDR2 YFSETQ. The length of the CDR3 is 13 residues. Trimming removed 4 bases from V and 5 bases from J, with 12 bases in between. CDR3 sequence (DNA): TGCGCCAGCAGCCTTTCGCGGGGTACTGAAGCTTTCTTT. This sequence encodes CASSLSRGTEAFF.

The chain couples TRBV28 to TRBJ1-5, with D unresolved. Germline V gives CDR1 MDHEN, CDR2 SYDVKM. This CDR3 has 14 residues. The germline V and J ends were trimmed by 11 bases and 5 bases, with 19 bases remaining between them. The CDR3 sequence is CASAGYSVDQPQHF. The DNA for the CDR3 is TGTGCCTCCGCGGGCTATTCTGTTGATCAGCCCCAGCATTTT. Looking up the rest from reference TRBV28 and TRBJ1-5 gives the full variable domain: DVKVTQSSRYLVKRTGEKVFLECVQDMDHENMFWYRQDPGLGLRLIYFSYDVKMKEKGDIPEGYSVSREKKERFSLILESASTNQTSMYLCASAGYSVDQPQHFGDGTRLSIL.

The chain links TRBV6-1 to TRBJ2-1; D unclear. The CDR3 extends over 14 amino acids. Trimming left V 0 bases short and J 7 bases short, with 10 bases between. Germline CDR1 is MNHNS and CDR2 is SASEGT. The CDR3 is CASSEAYWGNEQFF. The DNA for the CDR3 is TGTGCCAGCAGTGAAGCGTATTGGGGTAATGAGCAGTTCTTC.

The chain carries TRBV9 and TRBJ2-3, with TRBD1 matching 9 bases. The junction had 5 bases not matched to a gene; V was cut back by 0 bases and J by 0 bases. CDR3 length: 17 residues. Looked up from germline, CDR1 is SGDLS and CDR2 is YYNGEE. CDR3 sequence: CASSVVAGTGSTDTQYF. CDR3 coding DNA: TGTGCCAGCAGCGTAGTAGCTGGGACAGGGAGCACAGATACGCAGTATTTT.

The V and J genes are TRBV25-1 and TRBJ2-3, with no clear D. Trimming left V 2 bases short and J 1 base short, with 4 bases between. CDR1 MGHDK and CDR2 SYGVNS come from the germline V gene. CDR3 length: 13 amino acids. This CDR3 reads CASSEVGTDTQYF. The CDR3 DNA sequence: TGTGCCAGCAGTGAAGTCGGCACAGATACGCAGTATTTT. The full variable domain, with the rest looked up from reference TRBV25-1 and TRBJ2-3, is EADIYQTPRYLVIGTGKKITLECSQTMGHDKMYWYQQDPGMELHLIHYSYGVNSTEKGDLSSESTVSRIRTEHFPLTLESARPSHTSQYLCASSEVGTDTQYFGPGTRLTVL.

The chain has TRBV19 and TRBJ2-7; 10 bases are shared with TRBD2. This CDR3 is built from 15 residues. CDR1 LNHDA and CDR2 SQIVND come from the germline V gene (reference sequence). V was pared by 5 bases and J by 5 bases, with 9 bases of the junction left unmatched. The CDR3 coding sequence is TGTGCCAGTAGTCCGTCTAGCGGGAGAATCCACGAGCAGTACTTC. The encoded protein is CASSPSSGRIHEQYF.

The chain has TRBV28 and TRBJ2-3; D may be TRBD1 (7 bases). Germline CDR1 and CDR2: MDHEN and SYDVKM. CDR3 length equals 15 residues. V gave up 8 bases and J gave up 0 bases, with 15 bases separating them. The DNA for the CDR3 is TGTGCCAGCCGGGGGACAGCCTATAGCACAGATACGCAGTATTTT. This sequence encodes CASRGTAYSTDTQYF.

The genes are TRBV2 and TRBJ1-1; D not resolved. The CDR3 is 14 residues long. Germline assignment: CDR1 SNHLY and CDR2 FYNNEI. V was clipped by 1 base and J by 5 bases, with 11 bases between them. Here the CDR3 reads CASSEGRVGTEAFF. Here the CDR3 DNA reads TGTGCCAGCAGTGAAGGAAGGGTAGGGACTGAAGCTTTCTTT.

The V and J genes are TRBV7-2 and TRBJ2-5; 13 nucleotides agree with TRBD2. This CDR3 region has 17 residues. V shed 5 bases and J 0 bases; nucleotides not matched to a gene: 6. CDR1 SGHTA and CDR2 FQGNSA come from the germline V gene. CDR3 sequence (DNA): TGTGCCAGCAGCCCGGGACTAGCGGGATCGTACCAAGAGACCCAGTACTTC. Its translation: CASSPGLAGSYQETQYF.

The V call is TRBV27, the J call TRBJ2-1, with 8 bases lining up with TRBD2. Germline CDR1 is MNHEY and CDR2 is SMNVEV (reference sequence). V lost 5 bases and J lost 12; bases outside the gene matches: 9. CDR3 length: 13 amino acids. CDR3 in amino acids: CASSIGPGGPQFF. The CDR3 nucleotides read TGTGCCAGCAGTATAGGGCCGGGAGGGCCGCAGTTCTTC.

V and J are TRBV6-1 and TRBJ1-1; D remains unclear. The CDR3 consists of 15 residues. Per germline, CDR1 MNHNS and CDR2 SASEGT. V shed 3 bases and J shed 3 bases, with 14 bases lying between them. The CDR3 here is CASSDPVKADTEAFF. Written as DNA, the CDR3 is TGTGCCAGCAGTGACCCAGTCAAGGCGGACACTGAAGCTTTCTTT.

The genes are TRBV12-2 and TRBJ2-3; the table's D gene call, TRBD2, was not cross checked with the DNA. TRBV12-2 is a known pseudogene. The CDR3 sequence is 20 residues long. The CDR3: CASRSLRDRILAGHTDTQYF. The CDR3 DNA follows: TGTGCAAGTCGCTCACTCCGGGACAGAATCTTAGCGGGGCACACAGATACGCAGTATTTT.

The rearrangement uses TRBV4-1 and TRBJ2-7; D is uncertain. Trimming took 4 bases from V and 3 from J, leaving 10 bases between them. The CDR3 consists of 13 residues. Per germline, CDR1 MGHRA and CDR2 YSYEKL. The CDR3 DNA reads TGCGCCAGCAGCCCTCGGACGGACTACGAGCAGTACTTC. Its translation is CASSPRTDYEQYF.

The rearrangement joins TRBV4-2 to TRBJ2-6; D is perhaps TRBD1 (6 bases). The V end was cut by 0 bases, the J end by 0 bases, with 6 bases between. There are 16 residues in the CDR3. Germline CDR1 is LGHNA and CDR2 is YNFKEQ. The CDR3 bases are TGTGCCAGCAGCCAAGAAGGGGGCTCTGGGGCCAACGTCCTGACTTTC. Translating gives CASSQEGGSGANVLTF.

The chain has TRBV6-4 and TRBJ2-7; weak D call: TRBD1 (6 bases). The CDR3 is 12 residues long. CDR1 and CDR2 from the germline V gene are MRHNA and SNTAGT. Trimming took 10 bases from V and 3 from J, leaving 13 bases between them. In DNA, the CDR3 is TGTGCCAACGTTGGACAGCGCTACGAGCAGTACGTC. This translates into CANVGQRYEQYV.

This chain links TRBV19 with TRBJ1-3; possible D gene TRBD1, 5 bases. Trimming stripped 3 bases from V and 0 bases from J, with 9 bases between. CDR1 and CDR2 (germline): LNHDA, SQIVND (reference sequence). The CDR3 totals 15 residues. This CDR3 is CASSMGGNSGNTIYF. In nucleotides, the CDR3 is TGTGCCAGTAGTATGGGGGGGAACTCTGGAAACACCATATATTTT.

The rearrangement joins TRBV18 to TRBJ1-1; perhaps TRBD1 as D (5 bases). Trimming pared 4 bases from V and 4 bases from J, leaving 13 bases between. The CDR3 runs 14 residues. The germline CDR1 and CDR2 sequences are KGHSH and LQKENI. In nucleotides, the CDR3 is TGTGCCAGCTCACTTGGGACCTTGAGCACTGAAGCTTTCTTT. Translated, it gives CASSLGTLSTEAFF.

The chain is built from TRBV9 and TRBJ2-1; D may be TRBD1 (6 bases). Between the trimmed V and J ends, which lost 0 bases and 3 bases, there was a span of 7 bases. The CDR3 is made up of 14 amino acids. Germline CDR1 reads SGDLS; CDR2 reads YYNGEE. CDR3 amino acids: CASSVGTDYNEQFF. CDR3 coding DNA: TGTGCCAGCAGCGTAGGGACAGACTACAATGAGCAGTTCTTC.

The chain joins TRBV6-1 to TRBJ2-1; 8 bases are shared with TRBD1. V lost 2 bases and J lost 6; bases outside the gene matches: 6. Germline V gene lookup returns CDR1 MNHNS and CDR2 SASEGT. CDR3 length: 15 amino acids. The CDR3 DNA sequence: TGTGCCAGCAGTGAACAGCCCACAGGGGGCAATGAGCAGTTCTTC. This encodes CASSEQPTGGNEQFF.

This chain links TRBV7-8 with TRBJ2-2; D is perhaps TRBD1 or TRBD2 (5 bases each). V gave up 3 bases and J gave up 4 bases, with 15 bases separating them. Germline V lookup: CDR1 SGHVS, CDR2 FQNEAQ. The CDR3 runs 16 residues. This CDR3 is CASSFRERAGTGELFF. The CDR3 DNA is TGTGCCAGCAGCTTCAGGGAACGTGCGGGCACCGGGGAGCTGTTTTTT.

The chain joins TRBV4-2 to TRBJ2-3, with D unresolved. Germline assignment: CDR1 LGHNA and CDR2 YNFKEQ. With 4 bases removed from V and 2 bases from J, the gap between germline ends came to 10 bases. The CDR3 consists of 14 residues. This CDR3 is CASSRDRDTDTQYF. The CDR3 nucleotides read TGTGCCAGCAGCCGGGATAGGGACACAGATACGCAGTATTTT.

The genes are TRBV7-9 and TRBJ2-5; 8 bases line up with TRBD2. The germline gives CDR1 SEHNR, CDR2 FQNEAQ (reference sequence). The V segment lost 3 bases and the J segment 2 bases; nucleotides outside the gene matches: 2. The CDR3 is 14 residues long. CDR3 sequence: CASSFTGGQETQYF. The CDR3 nucleotides are TGTGCCAGCAGCTTCACGGGGGGGCAAGAGACCCAGTACTTC.

The chain has TRBV28 and TRBJ2-5, with D tentatively TRBD1 or TRBD2 (6 bases each). Germline CDR1 is MDHEN and CDR2 is SYDVKM. Trimming pared 7 bases from V and 2 bases from J, leaving 17 bases between. This CDR3 has 15 amino acids. CDR3: CASTPRGAIQETQYF. CDR3 bases: TGTGCCAGCACCCCAAGGGGGGCTATTCAAGAGACCCAGTACTTC.

This clone occurred once. The chain links TRBV7-6 to TRBJ1-2; 10 nucleotides align to TRBD1. Germline CDR1 SGHVS, CDR2 FNYEAQ. V was clipped by 2 bases and J by 6 bases; unmatched bases: 3. The CDR3 extends over 14 amino acids. This CDR3 is CASSLIGTGDGYTF. The DNA for the CDR3 is TGTGCCAGCAGCTTAATTGGGACAGGGGATGGCTACACCTTC.